This T cell receptor (beta chain) stems from a study of T-cell memory formation after mild COVID-19. Turning to this clonotype: Its antigen is not known.

TCRdb analysed the 5' RACE reads with MiXCR anew, one entry per CDR3 protein. The sample holds 120,000 to 150,000 distinct CDR3 sequences, roughly 19% seen once. The study's findings and limits: Mainly CM and EM harbored the contracting CD4+ clones; mainly EMRA harbored the CD8+ ones. In second-wave clones peaking day 37, SARS-CoV-2 specificity remained unconfirmed.

Sequenced sample: PBMCs or a T cell subset sorted from them (not recorded which). This TCR derives from an adult woman who had mild COVID-19 (a few samples of this study predate the infection). Cell type and time point are not known.

The CDR3: CASSLLAGGPQQYF. CDR3 in DNA: TGTGCCAGCAGCTTACTAGCGGGGGGGCCCCAGCAGTACTTC. V gene TRBV7-9 combines with J gene TRBJ2-7; 12 bases agree with TRBD2. The CDR3 runs 14 residues. With V trimmed by 2 bases and J by 8 bases, 4 bases remained unmatched. CDR1 and CDR2 (germline): SEHNR, FQNEAQ (reference sequence).